One and the same sample provided the 28 T cell receptor beta chains below, sequenced in a study of HIV-infected children after antiretroviral therapy interruption. Treatment reported: PENTA 11 planned treatment interruption arm or continuous ART arm. Unique molecular identifiers were included in an RNA-based 3' RACE TCR library. From the 3' RACE reads, TCRdb called clonotypes with MiXCR, one entry per CDR3 protein. Altogether about 83,000 distinct CDR3 sequences are present, around 6.9% being singletons, with the ten largest covering roughly 1%. The sequenced sample was CD45RA+ CD4+ T cells from PBMCs, pooled from several time points, obtained from a donor given antiretroviral therapy, either interrupted or continuous. The subset denotes: naive CD4+ CD45RA+ CD45RO- T cells. Source of these receptors: a pool of human donors with HIV.

This clonotype was recorded at least ten times. The gene calls are TRBV12-3 or TRBV12-4 and TRBJ2-7, with 10 nucleotides matching TRBD1. CDR3 length equals 14 residues. V lost 8 bases and J lost 4; bases outside the gene matches: 8. This chain's CDR3 is CASGLDRGHYEQYF. CDR3 DNA: TGTGCCAGCGGGTTAGACAGGGGGCATTACGAGCAGTACTTC.

This clonotype turned up a few times. The rearrangement joins TRBV6-5 to TRBJ2-7; 8 nucleotides line up with TRBD2. Trimming cost V 6 bases and J 5 bases; bases outside gene matches: 18. The CDR3 length is 17 residues. Germline V gene lookup returns CDR1 MNHEY and CDR2 SVGAGI. The CDR3 DNA reads as TGTGCCAGCAGGGACAGTTTTGGACGGGGGGGCCGCAACGAGCAGTACTTC. As protein: CASRDSFGRGGRNEQYF.

This clonotype has a count of ten or more. The chain recombines TRBV28 with TRBJ2-7, with a possible D match to TRBD2 (5 bases). Trimming took off 2 bases at V and 6 bases at J, with 14 bases between the two ends. The CDR3 runs 14 residues. Germline-derived CDR1 and CDR2 are MDHEN and SYDVKM. In DNA, the CDR3 is TGTGCCAGCAGTTTAGGCGCGAACCGGGGCGAGCAGTACTTC. The encoded protein is CASSLGANRGEQYF.

In this sample, this clonotype turned up many times. V and J are TRBV7-8 and TRBJ1-2; 8 nucleotides align to TRBD1. With V trimmed by 5 bases and J by 7 bases, 3 bases remained unmatched. Per germline, CDR1 SGHVS and CDR2 FQNEAQ. The CDR3 contains 12 residues. In DNA form, the CDR3 reads TGTGCCAGCAGCCCGGACAGGGTTGGCTACACCTTC. This codes for CASSPDRVGYTF.

This clonotype was counted only a few times. The rearrangement links TRBV6-1 to TRBJ1-1; D remains unclear. The CDR3 loop spans 12 amino acids. Germline-derived CDR1 and CDR2 are MNHNS and SASEGT. Trimming left V 8 bases short and J 7 bases short, with 14 bases between. In DNA form, the CDR3 reads TGTGCCAGCTCTAAGGAAAAGGGTGAAGCTTTCTTT. This encodes CASSKEKGEAFF.

This clonotype has at least ten counts. The chain couples TRBV6-5 to TRBJ2-7, with D tentatively TRBD1 or TRBD2 (6 bases each). The CDR3 runs 14 residues. The germline V gene encodes CDR1 MNHEY and CDR2 SVGAGI. Between the trimmed V and J ends, which lost 4 bases and 5 bases, there was a span of 15 bases. In DNA, the CDR3 is TGTGCCAGCAGTTCCTCGGGGGCCCCAAACGAGCAGTACTTC. It yields the protein CASSSSGAPNEQYF.

This clonotype was found many times. This chain joins TRBV6-1 and TRBJ2-7; 7 bases fit TRBD2. Germline V gene data show CDR1 as MNHNS and CDR2 as SASEGT. The CDR3 has 13 amino acids. Trimming cost V 6 bases and J 0 bases; bases outside gene matches: 2. The CDR3 spells CASRGGVSYEQYF. In DNA form, the CDR3 reads TGTGCCAGCAGGGGGGGGGTCTCCTACGAGCAGTACTTC.

The rearrangement joins TRBV5-1 to TRBJ2-7, with D maybe TRBD1 (6 bases). The length of the CDR3 is 14 residues. Trimming removed 5 bases at V and 2 bases at J, with 14 bases between. The germline V gene encodes CDR1 SGHRS and CDR2 YFSETQ. CDR3 DNA sequence: TGCGCCAGCAGTTTTGGTGGGGGCGCCTACGAGCAGTACTTC. It codes for CASSFGGGAYEQYF.

The table lists this clonotype with many counts. The CDR3 is CSAGREGDQPQHF. The CDR3 nucleotides are TGCAGTGCGGGAAGGGAAGGGGATCAGCCCCAGCATTTT. V usage is TRBV20-1 and J usage is TRBJ1-5, with a possible D match to TRBD1 (5 bases). CDR1 DFQATT and CDR2 SNEGSKA come from the germline V gene (reference sequence). V gave up 6 bases and J gave up 5 bases, with 14 bases separating them. The CDR3 is 13 amino acids.

This clonotype was counted ten times or more. V and J are TRBV3-1 and TRBJ2-7; TRBD2 agrees at 10 bases. This CDR3 has 15 residues. Germline trimming cut 1 base from V and 2 bases from J; bases unmatched to any gene: 2. Per the germline V gene, CDR1 is LGHDT and CDR2 is YNNKEL (reference sequence). The CDR3 nucleotides read TGTGCCAGCAGCCAAGGGACTAGCGGTACCTACGAGCAGTACTTC. It codes for CASSQGTSGTYEQYF.

This clonotype was recorded many times. V gene TRBV13 combines with J gene TRBJ1-3, with D perhaps matching TRBD1 (6 bases). This CDR3 comprises 16 residues. Trimming left V 2 bases short and J 4 bases short, with 15 bases between. The germline V gene encodes CDR1 PRHDT and CDR2 FYEKMQ (reference sequence). The CDR3 protein is CASSLRGRGAGNTIYF. CDR3 DNA sequence: TGTGCCAGCAGCTTAAGGGGCAGGGGCGCAGGAAACACCATATATTTT.

This clonotype was observed many times. The chain is built from TRBV30 and TRBJ2-1; D is perhaps TRBD2 (6 bases). Looked up from germline, CDR1 is GTSNPN and CDR2 is SVGIG (reference sequence). With 2 bases removed from V and 4 bases from J, the gap between germline ends came to 18 bases. The CDR3 is 16 residues long. As DNA, the CDR3 is TGTGCCTGGAGTATGCTCATAGCGGACAATTACAATGAGCAGTTCTTC. Protein sequence: CAWSMLIADNYNEQFF.

V is TRBV7-6 and J is TRBJ2-7; weak D call: TRBD2 (6 bases). Germline CDR1 and CDR2: SGHVS and FNYEAQ. With 1 base removed from V and 6 bases from J, the gap between germline ends came to 19 bases. This CDR3 region has 16 residues. CDR3 coding DNA: TGTGCCAGCAGCTTAGTTTACGGGACCGGGGGTCCCGAGCAGTACTTC. Residues: CASSLVYGTGGPEQYF.

The sample holds a few counts of this clonotype. The J gene is TRBJ1-5, the V gene TRBV6-5; D is perhaps TRBD1 (5 bases). CDR1 MNHEY and CDR2 SVGAGI come from the germline V gene. The V gene lost 2 bases and the J gene lost 0 bases, with 20 bases spanning the gap. This CDR3 is 19 amino acids long. The CDR3 coding sequence is TGTGCCAGCAGTTACACGGGCGGCGCCAGGGCCTATAGCAATCAGCCCCAGCATTTT. Residues: CASSYTGGARAYSNQPQHF.

This clonotype was observed at least ten times. This chain connects TRBV5-7 to TRBJ2-3, with no clear D. TRBV5-7 is designated an ORF whose function remains uncertain. This CDR3 has 13 amino acids. V dropped 0 bases and J dropped 6 bases, with 8 bases sitting between them. The CDR3: CASSLGKDDTQYF. The CDR3 DNA follows: TGTGCCAGCAGCTTGGGGAAAGATGATACGCAGTATTTT.

The chain recombines TRBV29-1 with TRBJ1-1; possible D gene TRBD1, 5 bases. Germline V gene data show CDR1 as SQVTM and CDR2 as ANQGSEA. Deletions cut 3 bases from V and 0 bases from J, with 23 bases between. The CDR3 is 18 amino acids. The CDR3 spells CSVDRTGPGHLMNTEAFF. The CDR3 DNA reads TGCAGCGTTGATAGGACTGGGCCAGGGCATCTTATGAACACTGAAGCTTTCTTT.

The chain is built from TRBV7-2 and TRBJ1-6; D perhaps matches TRBD1 (5 bases). V was shortened by 1 base and J by 13 bases, with 23 bases between the two germline ends. Germline lookup yields CDR1 SGHTA and CDR2 FQGNSA. This CDR3 contains 17 residues. The CDR3 reads CASSLGRAVRGQFPLHF. CDR3 sequence (DNA): TGTGCCAGCAGCTTAGGACGGGCTGTTAGGGGCCAGTTTCCCCTCCACTTT.

There are many counts of this clonotype. The V and J genes are TRBV6-5 and TRBJ2-5, with a weak D call TRBD2 (5 bases). V shed 5 bases and J shed 5 bases, with 18 bases lying between them. The V gene's germline CDR1 is MNHEY and CDR2 SVGAGI. The CDR3 is made up of 15 amino acids. CDR3: CASSATRRFIETQYF. For the CDR3, the DNA is TGTGCCAGCAGTGCTACTAGGCGGTTCATCGAGACCCAGTACTTC.

This clonotype has ten or more counts. The chain employs TRBV5-1 and TRBJ2-6; tentatively, D is TRBD1 (6 bases). The CDR3 sequence is 15 residues long. In germline, CDR1 is SGHRS, CDR2 YFSETQ. V was pared by 4 bases and J by 3 bases, with 11 bases between. The CDR3 DNA sequence: TGCGCCAGCAGCACGCAGGGGAATGGGGCCAACGTCCTGACTTTC. Residues: CASSTQGNGANVLTF.

In its sample, this clonotype was seen many times. The CDR3: CASGSGTGAYEQYF. The CDR3 nucleotides are TGTGCTAGTGGTTCGGGGACAGGGGCCTACGAGCAGTACTTC. The chain couples TRBV12-5 to TRBJ2-7; 10 nucleotides line up with TRBD1. V shed 4 bases and J 2 bases; nucleotides not matched to a gene: 2. The CDR3 length is 14 residues. CDR1 LGHNT and CDR2 FRNRAP come from the germline V gene.

This clonotype appeared many times. One end of the junction does not line up with germline, which may come from a read error. The chain combines TRBV12-3 or TRBV12-4 with TRBJ2-7; 11 positions agree with TRBD2. The CDR3 is 15 residues long. As DNA, the CDR3 is TGTGCCAGCAGTCTAGCGGGGGGAAGGGGCTACGAGCAGTACTTC. Protein: CASSLAGGRGYEQYF.

At least ten counts were recorded for this clonotype. The chain combines TRBV12-3 or TRBV12-4 with TRBJ2-1; possibly TRBD1 for D (6 bases). The V and J ends lost 2 bases and 7 bases respectively, with 9 bases between them. The CDR3 contains 13 residues. CDR3 DNA: TGTGCCAGCAGTTTAAGGACAGTAAATGAGCAGTTCTTC. It codes for CASSLRTVNEQFF.

The rearrangement links TRBV19 to TRBJ2-2; the D gene is possibly TRBD2 (5 bases). This CDR3 comprises 14 residues. CDR1 is LNHDA and CDR2 is SQIVND in the germline V gene (reference sequence). V was pared by 1 base and J by 3 bases, with 6 bases between. The chain's CDR3 is CASSIASYTGELFF. CDR3 sequence (DNA): TGTGCCAGTAGTATAGCTAGCTACACCGGGGAGCTGTTTTTT.

In its sample, this clonotype was seen many times. The chain employs TRBV14 and TRBJ2-1; D gene uncertain. The CDR3 totals 15 residues. Trimming removed 6 bases from V and 0 bases from J, with 12 bases in between. Germline CDR1 reads SGHDN; CDR2 reads FVKESK. For the CDR3, the DNA is TGTGCCAGCAGGTTAAAGGAAAGCTCCTACAATGAGCAGTTCTTC. It codes for CASRLKESSYNEQFF.

This clonotype has only a few counts. The gene calls are TRBV7-2 and TRBJ1-2, with D perhaps TRBD1 (5 bases). V gave up 6 bases and J gave up 8 bases, with 34 bases separating them. Germline CDR1 reads SGHTA; CDR2 reads FQGNSA. The CDR3 length is 19 residues. CDR3 nucleotide sequence: TGTGCCAGCAGAAACCCGGGGCGTTCAGGGTATTCTAGAGGTTTGGGCTACACCTTC. This encodes CASRNPGRSGYSRGLGYTF.

The table lists this clonotype with many counts. The gene calls are TRBV5-1 and TRBJ2-3; 8 bases align to TRBD2. This CDR3 is built from 16 residues. Per the germline V gene, CDR1 is SGHRS and CDR2 is YFSETQ. J gave up 1 base and V 2 bases, and 6 bases lay outside the gene matches. The CDR3 DNA sequence: TGCGCCAGCAGCTTAACTAGCGGCTCCCGCACAGATACGCAGTATTTT. Translated, it gives CASSLTSGSRTDTQYF.

This clonotype was seen a few times. This chain connects TRBV29-1 to TRBJ1-6; possibly TRBD1 for D (6 bases). The germline V and J ends were trimmed by 4 bases and 6 bases, with 19 bases remaining between them. CDR1 SQVTM and CDR2 ANQGSEA come from the germline V gene. The CDR3 contains 16 residues. The CDR3 spells CSVATGPEGGNSPLHF. The CDR3 DNA reads as TGCAGCGTTGCCACCGGGCCTGAGGGGGGTAATTCACCCCTCCACTTT.

This clonotype occurred many times. This chain connects TRBV19 to TRBJ1-1, with 7 bases fitting TRBD1. CDR1 is LNHDA and CDR2 is SQIVND in the germline V gene (reference sequence). This CDR3 spans 16 amino acids. The V segment lost 7 bases and the J segment 3 bases; nucleotides outside the gene matches: 14. The CDR3 loop is CASTRRGPFGDTEAFF. CDR3 nucleotides: TGTGCCAGTACAAGGAGGGGGCCATTTGGGGACACTGAAGCTTTCTTT.